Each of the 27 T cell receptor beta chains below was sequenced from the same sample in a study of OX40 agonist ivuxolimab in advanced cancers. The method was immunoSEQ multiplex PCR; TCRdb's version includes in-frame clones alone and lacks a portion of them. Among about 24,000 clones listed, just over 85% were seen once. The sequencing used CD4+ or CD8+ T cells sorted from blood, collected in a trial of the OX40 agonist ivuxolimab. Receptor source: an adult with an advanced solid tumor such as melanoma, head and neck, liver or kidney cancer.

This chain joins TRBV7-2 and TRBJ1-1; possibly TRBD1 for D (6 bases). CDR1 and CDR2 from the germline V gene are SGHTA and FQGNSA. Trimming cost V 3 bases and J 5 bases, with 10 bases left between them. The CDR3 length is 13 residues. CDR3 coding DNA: TGTGCCAGCAGCTTCCACAGGGTTACTGAAGCTTTCTTT. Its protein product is CASSFHRVTEAFF.

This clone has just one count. The CDR3 nucleotides read TGTGCCAGCAGTTCGAACCCACGAGGGGTGGTAAACAATGAGCAGTTCTTC. Translating gives CASSSNPRGVVNNEQFF. The chain carries TRBV27 and TRBJ2-1; perhaps D is TRBD1 or TRBD2 (5 bases each). V lost 4 bases and J 5 bases, leaving 21 bases between the germline ends. CDR3 length equals 17 residues. From germline, CDR1 is MNHEY and CDR2 SMNVEV (reference sequence).

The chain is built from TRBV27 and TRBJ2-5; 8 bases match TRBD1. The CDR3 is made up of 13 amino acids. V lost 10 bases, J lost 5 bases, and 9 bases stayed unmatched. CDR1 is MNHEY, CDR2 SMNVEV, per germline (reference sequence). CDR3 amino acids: CAIGQGGWETQYF. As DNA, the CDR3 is TGTGCCATCGGACAGGGTGGTTGGGAGACCCAGTACTTC.

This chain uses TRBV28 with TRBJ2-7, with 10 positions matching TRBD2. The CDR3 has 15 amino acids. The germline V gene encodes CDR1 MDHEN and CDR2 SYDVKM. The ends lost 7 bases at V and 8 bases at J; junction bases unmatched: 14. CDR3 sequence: CASTSPGTSAYQQYF. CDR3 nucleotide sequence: TGTGCCAGCACCTCTCCCGGGACTAGCGCCTATCAGCAGTACTTC.

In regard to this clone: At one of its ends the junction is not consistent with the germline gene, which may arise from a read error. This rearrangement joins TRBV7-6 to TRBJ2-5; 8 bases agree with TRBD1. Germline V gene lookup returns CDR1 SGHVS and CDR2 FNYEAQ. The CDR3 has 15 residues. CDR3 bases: TGTGCCAGCAGTTTAGGGACAGGACACCAAGAGACCCAGTACTTC. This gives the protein CASSLGTGHQETQYF.

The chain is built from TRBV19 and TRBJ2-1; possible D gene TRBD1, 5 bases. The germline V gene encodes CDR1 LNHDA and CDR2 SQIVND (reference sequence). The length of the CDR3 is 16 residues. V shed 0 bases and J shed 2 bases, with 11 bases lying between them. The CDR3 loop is CASSIDRAGPYNEQFF. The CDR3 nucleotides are TGTGCCAGTAGTATAGATCGGGCAGGGCCCTACAATGAGCAGTTCTTC.

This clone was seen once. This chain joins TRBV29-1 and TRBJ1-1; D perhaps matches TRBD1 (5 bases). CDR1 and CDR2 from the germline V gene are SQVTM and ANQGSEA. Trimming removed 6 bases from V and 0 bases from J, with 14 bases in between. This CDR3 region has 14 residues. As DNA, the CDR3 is TGCAGCGTCCCCCGGGACTACATGAACACTGAAGCTTTCTTT. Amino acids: CSVPRDYMNTEAFF.

CDR3 amino acids: CSVEPENNEQFF. CDR3 DNA sequence: TGCAGCGTTGAACCGGAAAACAATGAGCAGTTCTTC. The chain links TRBV29-1 to TRBJ2-1; unclear D gene. CDR1 is SQVTM, CDR2 ANQGSEA, per germline. Trimming stripped 2 bases from V and 5 bases from J, with 7 bases between. This CDR3 has 12 residues.

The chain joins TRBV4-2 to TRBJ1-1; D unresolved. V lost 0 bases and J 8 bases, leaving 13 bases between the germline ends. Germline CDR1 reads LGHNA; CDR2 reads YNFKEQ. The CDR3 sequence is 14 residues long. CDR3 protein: CASSQEWGRGEAFF. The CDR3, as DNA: TGTGCCAGCAGCCAAGAATGGGGAAGAGGGGAAGCTTTCTTT.

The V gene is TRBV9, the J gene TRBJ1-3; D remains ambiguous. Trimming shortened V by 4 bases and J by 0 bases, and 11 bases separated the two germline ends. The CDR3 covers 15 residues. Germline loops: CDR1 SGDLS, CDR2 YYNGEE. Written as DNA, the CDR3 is TGTGCCAGCAGCTTATTCGGCCTCTCTGGAAACACCATATATTTT. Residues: CASSLFGLSGNTIYF.

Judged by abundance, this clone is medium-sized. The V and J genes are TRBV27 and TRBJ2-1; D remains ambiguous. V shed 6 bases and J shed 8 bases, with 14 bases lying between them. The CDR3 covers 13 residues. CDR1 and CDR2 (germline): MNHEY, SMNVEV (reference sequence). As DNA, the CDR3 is TGTGCCAGCAGCCCATGGGGATTTGATGAGCAGTTCTTC. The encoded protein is CASSPWGFDEQFF.

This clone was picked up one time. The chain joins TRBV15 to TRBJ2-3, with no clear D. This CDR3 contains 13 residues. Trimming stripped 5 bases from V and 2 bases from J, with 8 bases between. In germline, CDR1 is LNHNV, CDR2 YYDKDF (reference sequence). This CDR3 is CATSPRNTDTQYF. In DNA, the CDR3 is TGTGCCACCAGCCCCAGGAACACAGATACGCAGTATTTT. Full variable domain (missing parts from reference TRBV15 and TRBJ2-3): DAMVIQNPRYQVTQFGKPVTLSCSQTLNHNVMYWYQQKSSQAPKLLFHYYDKDFNNEADTPDNFQSRRPNTSFCFLDIRSPGLGDTAMYLCATSPRNTDTQYFGPGTRLTVL.

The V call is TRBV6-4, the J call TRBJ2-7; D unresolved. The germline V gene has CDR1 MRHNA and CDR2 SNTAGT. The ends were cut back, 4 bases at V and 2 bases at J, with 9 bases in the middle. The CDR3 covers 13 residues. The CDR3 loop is CASSVTETYEQYF. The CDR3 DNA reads TGTGCCAGCAGTGTTACTGAGACCTACGAGCAGTACTTC.

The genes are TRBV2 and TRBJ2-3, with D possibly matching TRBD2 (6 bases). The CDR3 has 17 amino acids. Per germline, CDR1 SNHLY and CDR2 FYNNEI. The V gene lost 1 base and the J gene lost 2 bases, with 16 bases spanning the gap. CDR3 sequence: CASSEEGTSSYTDTQYF. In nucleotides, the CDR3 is TGTGCCAGCAGTGAAGAGGGGACTTCTTCATACACAGATACGCAGTATTTT.

For the CDR3, the DNA is TGTGCCAGCAGTTTCCTCTCTTACGAGCAGTACTTC. It is translated as CASSFLSYEQYF. The V call is TRBV28, the J call TRBJ2-7; D unresolved. The CDR3 loop spans 12 amino acids. The germline V gene has CDR1 MDHEN and CDR2 SYDVKM. V was trimmed by 3 bases and J by 4 bases, leaving 7 bases between them.

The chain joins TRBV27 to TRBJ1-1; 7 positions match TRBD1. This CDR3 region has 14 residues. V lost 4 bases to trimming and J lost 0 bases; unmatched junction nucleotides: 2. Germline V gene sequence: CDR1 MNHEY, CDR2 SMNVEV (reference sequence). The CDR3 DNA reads TGTGCCAGCAGTTCGACAGGGCTGAACACTGAAGCTTTCTTT. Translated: CASSSTGLNTEAFF.

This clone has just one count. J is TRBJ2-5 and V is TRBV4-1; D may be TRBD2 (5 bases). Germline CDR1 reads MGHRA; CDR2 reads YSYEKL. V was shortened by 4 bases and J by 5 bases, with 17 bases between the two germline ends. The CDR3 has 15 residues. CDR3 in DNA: TGCGCCAGCAGCCCGTCGGACTTCCCGGATGAGACCCAGTACTTC. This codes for CASSPSDFPDETQYF.

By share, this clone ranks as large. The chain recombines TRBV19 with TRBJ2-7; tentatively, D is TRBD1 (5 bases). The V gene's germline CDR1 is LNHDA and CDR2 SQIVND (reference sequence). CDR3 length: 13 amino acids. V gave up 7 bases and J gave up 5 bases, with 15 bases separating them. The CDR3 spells CASTGSGADEQYF. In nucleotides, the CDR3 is TGTGCCAGTACCGGGTCTGGGGCTGACGAGCAGTACTTC.

The CDR3 sequence is CASGVGAEDTEAFF. The CDR3 DNA reads TGTGCCAGCGGGGTGGGGGCGGAGGACACTGAAGCTTTCTTT. J is TRBJ1-1 and V is TRBV2, with D possibly matching TRBD1 (6 bases). Germline V gene lookup returns CDR1 SNHLY and CDR2 FYNNEI. V was pared by 8 bases and J by 3 bases, with 16 bases between. The CDR3 sequence is 14 residues long.

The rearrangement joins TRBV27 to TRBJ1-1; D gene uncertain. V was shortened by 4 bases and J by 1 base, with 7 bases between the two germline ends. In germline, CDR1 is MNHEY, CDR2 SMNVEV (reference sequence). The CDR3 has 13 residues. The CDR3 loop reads CASSYNRNTEAFF. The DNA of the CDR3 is TGTGCCAGCAGTTATAACAGGAACACTGAAGCTTTCTTT.

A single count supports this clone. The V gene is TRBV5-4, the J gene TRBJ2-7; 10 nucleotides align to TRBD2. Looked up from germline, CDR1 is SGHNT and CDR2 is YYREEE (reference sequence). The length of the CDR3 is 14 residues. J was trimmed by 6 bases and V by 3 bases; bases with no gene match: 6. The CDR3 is CASSWLAGETEQYF. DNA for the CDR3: TGTGCCAGCAGCTGGCTAGCGGGAGAGACCGAGCAGTACTTC.

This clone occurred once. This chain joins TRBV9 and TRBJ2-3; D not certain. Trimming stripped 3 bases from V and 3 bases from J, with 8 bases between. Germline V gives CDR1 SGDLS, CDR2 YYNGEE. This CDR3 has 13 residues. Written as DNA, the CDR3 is TGTGCCAGCAGCGCTCTAAGGACAGATACGCAGTATTTT. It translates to CASSALRTDTQYF.

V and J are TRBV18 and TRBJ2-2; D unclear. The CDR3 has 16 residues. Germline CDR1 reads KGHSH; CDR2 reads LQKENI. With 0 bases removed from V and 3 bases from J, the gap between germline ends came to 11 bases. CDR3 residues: CASSPPIGSHTGELFF. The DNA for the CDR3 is TGTGCCAGCTCACCACCGATCGGCTCCCACACCGGGGAGCTGTTTTTT.

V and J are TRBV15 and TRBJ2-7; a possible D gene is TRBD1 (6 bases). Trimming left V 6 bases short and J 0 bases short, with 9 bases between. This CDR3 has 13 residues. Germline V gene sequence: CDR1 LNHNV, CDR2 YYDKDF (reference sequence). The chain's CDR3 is CATRRDISYEQYF. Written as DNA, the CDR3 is TGTGCCACCAGACGGGACATCTCCTACGAGCAGTACTTC.

The CDR3 bases are TGTGCCAGCAGCTCCAGGACTAGCGGGAACTCCTACGAGCAGTACTTC. Protein sequence: CASSSRTSGNSYEQYF. This rearrangement joins TRBV9 to TRBJ2-7, with 12 bases lining up with TRBD2. V shed 4 bases and J 0 bases; nucleotides not matched to a gene: 5. The CDR3 loop spans 16 amino acids. Germline CDR1 SGDLS, CDR2 YYNGEE. The whole variable domain, remainder taken from reference TRBV9 and TRBJ2-7, is DSGVTQTPKHLITATGQRVTLRCSPRSGDLSVYWYQQSLDQGLQFLIQYYNGEERAKGNILERFSAQQFPDLHSELNLSSLELGDSALYFCASSSRTSGNSYEQYFGPGTRLTVT.

CDR3: CASSTLGGPGEQYF. The CDR3 DNA is TGTGCCAGTAGTACGTTAGGCGGGCCCGGCGAGCAGTACTTC. The rearrangement joins TRBV19 to TRBJ2-7; D may be TRBD2 (5 bases). There are 14 residues in the CDR3. V lost 4 bases and J lost 6, with 16 bases in between. From germline, CDR1 is LNHDA and CDR2 SQIVND (reference sequence).

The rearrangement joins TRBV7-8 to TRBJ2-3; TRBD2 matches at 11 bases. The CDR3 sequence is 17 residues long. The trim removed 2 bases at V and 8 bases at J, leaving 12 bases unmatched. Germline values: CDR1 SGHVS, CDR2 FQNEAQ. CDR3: CASSLPSLAGAEGTQYF. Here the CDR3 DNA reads TGTGCCAGCAGCTTACCTTCACTAGCGGGAGCGGAGGGTACGCAGTATTTT.